The entry below describes one T cell receptor beta chain. Its specificity is unknown. These data come from a study of monozygotic twins with inflammatory bowel disease. General study results and limits: Against healthy co-twins, IBD patients had lower TCRbeta diversity (measured by inverse Simpson). Clonotypes shared with others were fewer in IBD patients than in healthy twins, especially with disease activity.

Germline lookup yields CDR1 SGHRS and CDR2 YFSETQ. The CDR3 covers 16 residues. The template switching step added UMIs that contained a 6-nucleotide sample barcode. TCRdb reprocessed the 5' RACE reads and keeps a single row for each CDR3 protein, giving no DNA. The listing contains approximately 330,000 distinct CDR3 sequences. The chain recombines TRBV5-1 with TRBJ2-5; TCRdb gives TRBD1 as the D gene, but with no DNA this cannot be confirmed. This receptor was identified in a human donor with ulcerative colitis or Crohn's disease, or a healthy co-twin of an affected twin (not recorded which). Material: blood. The CDR3 protein is CASSPRTGPYQETQYF.